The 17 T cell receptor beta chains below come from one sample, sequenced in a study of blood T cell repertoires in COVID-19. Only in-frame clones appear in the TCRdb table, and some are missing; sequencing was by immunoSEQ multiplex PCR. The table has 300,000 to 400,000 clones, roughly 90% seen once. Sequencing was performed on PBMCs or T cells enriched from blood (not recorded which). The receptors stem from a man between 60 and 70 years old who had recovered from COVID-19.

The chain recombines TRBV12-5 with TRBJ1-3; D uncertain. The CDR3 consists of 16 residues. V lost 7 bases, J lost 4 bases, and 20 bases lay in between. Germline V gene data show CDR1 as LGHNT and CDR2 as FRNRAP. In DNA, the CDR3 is TGTGCTAGTGCCACGGCGTCGGGGATGAGAGGAAACACCATATATTTT. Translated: CASATASGMRGNTIYF.

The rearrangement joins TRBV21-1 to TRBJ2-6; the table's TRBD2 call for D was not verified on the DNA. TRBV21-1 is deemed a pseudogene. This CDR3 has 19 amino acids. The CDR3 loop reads CASKAKRRKRTIGANVLTF. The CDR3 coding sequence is TGTGCCAGCAAAGCAAAGAGGAGAAAACGGACTATTGGGGCCAACGTCCTGACTTTC.

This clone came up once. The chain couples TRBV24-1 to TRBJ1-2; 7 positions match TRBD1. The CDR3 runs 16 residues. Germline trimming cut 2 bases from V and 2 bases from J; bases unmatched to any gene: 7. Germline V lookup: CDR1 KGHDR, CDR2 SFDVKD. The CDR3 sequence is CATSDWKTGPNYGYTF. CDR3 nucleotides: TGTGCCACCAGTGATTGGAAGACAGGGCCCAACTATGGCTACACCTTC.

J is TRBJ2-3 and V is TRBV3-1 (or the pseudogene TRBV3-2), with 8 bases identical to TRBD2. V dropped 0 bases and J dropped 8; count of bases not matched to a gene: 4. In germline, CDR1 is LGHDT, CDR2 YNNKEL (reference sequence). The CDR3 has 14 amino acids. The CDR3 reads CASSQEAGVVTQYF. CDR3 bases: TGTGCCAGCAGCCAAGAAGCGGGAGTGGTTACGCAGTATTTT.

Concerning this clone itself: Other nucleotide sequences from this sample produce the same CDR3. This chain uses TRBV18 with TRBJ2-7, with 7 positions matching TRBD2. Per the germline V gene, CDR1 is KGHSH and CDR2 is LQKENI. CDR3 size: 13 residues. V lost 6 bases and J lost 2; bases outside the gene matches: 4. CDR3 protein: CASSPGTTYEQYF. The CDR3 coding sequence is TGTGCCAGCTCCCCAGGGACTACCTACGAGCAGTACTTC.

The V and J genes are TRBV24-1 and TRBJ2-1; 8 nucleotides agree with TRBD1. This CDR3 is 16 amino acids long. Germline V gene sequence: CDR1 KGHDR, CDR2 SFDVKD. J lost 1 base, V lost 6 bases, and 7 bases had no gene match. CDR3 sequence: CATSPATGGSYNEQFF. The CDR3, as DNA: TGTGCCACCAGTCCCGCAACAGGGGGGTCCTACAATGAGCAGTTCTTC.

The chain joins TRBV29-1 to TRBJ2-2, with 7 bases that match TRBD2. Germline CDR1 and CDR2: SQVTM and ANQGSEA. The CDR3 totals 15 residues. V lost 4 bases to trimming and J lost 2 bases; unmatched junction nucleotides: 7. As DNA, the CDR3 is TGCAGCGTTGGGAGAAGCGGGACCAACACCGGGGAGCTGTTTTTT. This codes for CSVGRSGTNTGELFF.

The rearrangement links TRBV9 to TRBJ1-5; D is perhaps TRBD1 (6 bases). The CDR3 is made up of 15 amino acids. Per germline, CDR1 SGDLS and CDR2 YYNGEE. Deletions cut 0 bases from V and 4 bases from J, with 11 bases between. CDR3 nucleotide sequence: TGTGCCAGCAGCGTAGCAGGGGAACTTAATCAGCCCCAGCATTTT. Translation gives CASSVAGELNQPQHF.

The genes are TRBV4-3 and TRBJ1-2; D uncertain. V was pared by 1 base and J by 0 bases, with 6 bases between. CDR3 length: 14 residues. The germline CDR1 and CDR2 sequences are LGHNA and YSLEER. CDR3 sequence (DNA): TGCGCCAGCAGCCAAGGACAATCTAACTATGGCTACACCTTC. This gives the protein CASSQGQSNYGYTF.

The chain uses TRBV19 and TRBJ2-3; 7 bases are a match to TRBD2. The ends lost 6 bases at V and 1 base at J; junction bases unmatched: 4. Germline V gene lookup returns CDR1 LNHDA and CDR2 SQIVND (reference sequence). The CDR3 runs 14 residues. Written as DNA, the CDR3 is TGTGCCAGTAGCACACGGGGGGGCACAGATACGCAGTATTTT. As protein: CASSTRGGTDTQYF.

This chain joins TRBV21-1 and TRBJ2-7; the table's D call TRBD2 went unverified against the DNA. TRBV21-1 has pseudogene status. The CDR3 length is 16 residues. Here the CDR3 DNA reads TGTGCCAGCAGCCCCAAGGAAGTTACGGGTCACGACGAGCAGTACTTC. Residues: CASSPKEVTGHDEQYF.

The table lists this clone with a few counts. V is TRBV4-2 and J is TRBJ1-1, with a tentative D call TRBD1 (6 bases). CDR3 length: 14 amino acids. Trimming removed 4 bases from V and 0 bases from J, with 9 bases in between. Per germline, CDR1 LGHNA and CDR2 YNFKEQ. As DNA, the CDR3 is TGTGCCAGCAGCCGGACAGATTTGAACACTGAAGCTTTCTTT. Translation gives CASSRTDLNTEAFF.

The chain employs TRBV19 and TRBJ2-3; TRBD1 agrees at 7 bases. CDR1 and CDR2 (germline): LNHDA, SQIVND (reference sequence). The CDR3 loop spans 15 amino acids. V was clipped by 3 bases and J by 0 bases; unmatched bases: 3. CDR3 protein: CASSIGTVSTDTQYF. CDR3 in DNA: TGTGCCAGTAGTATTGGGACAGTAAGCACAGATACGCAGTATTTT.

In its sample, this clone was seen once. The CDR3 DNA reads TGCAGCGTTGTAAGGGGCGCTGAAGCTTTCTTT. Encoded protein: CSVVRGAEAFF. The chain combines TRBV29-1 with TRBJ1-1; TRBD1 is a possible D gene (5 bases). The CDR3 contains 11 residues. Germline loops: CDR1 SQVTM, CDR2 ANQGSEA. V dropped 4 bases and J dropped 6 bases, with 9 bases sitting between them.

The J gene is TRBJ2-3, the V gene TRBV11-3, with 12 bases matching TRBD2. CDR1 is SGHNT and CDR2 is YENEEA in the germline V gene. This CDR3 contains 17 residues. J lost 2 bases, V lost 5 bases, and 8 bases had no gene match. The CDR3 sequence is CASSPGLAGGPTDTQYF. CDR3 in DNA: TGTGCCAGCAGCCCAGGCCTAGCGGGAGGGCCCACAGATACGCAGTATTTT.

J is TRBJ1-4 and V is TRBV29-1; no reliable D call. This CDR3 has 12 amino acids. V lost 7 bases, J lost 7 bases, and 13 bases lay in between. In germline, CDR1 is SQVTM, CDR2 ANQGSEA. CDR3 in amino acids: CSGRETGEKLFF. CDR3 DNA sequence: TGCAGCGGGAGGGAAACGGGTGAAAAACTGTTTTTT.

The CDR3 protein is CASSPTGFGNSNQPQHF. The CDR3 DNA reads as TGTGCCAGCAGCCCGACAGGGTTTGGCAATAGCAATCAGCCCCAGCATTTT. The chain links TRBV7-9 to TRBJ1-5, with 7 bases that match TRBD1. Germline loops: CDR1 SEHNR, CDR2 FQNEAQ (reference sequence). The CDR3 consists of 17 residues. V dropped 5 bases and J dropped 0; count of bases not matched to a gene: 10.